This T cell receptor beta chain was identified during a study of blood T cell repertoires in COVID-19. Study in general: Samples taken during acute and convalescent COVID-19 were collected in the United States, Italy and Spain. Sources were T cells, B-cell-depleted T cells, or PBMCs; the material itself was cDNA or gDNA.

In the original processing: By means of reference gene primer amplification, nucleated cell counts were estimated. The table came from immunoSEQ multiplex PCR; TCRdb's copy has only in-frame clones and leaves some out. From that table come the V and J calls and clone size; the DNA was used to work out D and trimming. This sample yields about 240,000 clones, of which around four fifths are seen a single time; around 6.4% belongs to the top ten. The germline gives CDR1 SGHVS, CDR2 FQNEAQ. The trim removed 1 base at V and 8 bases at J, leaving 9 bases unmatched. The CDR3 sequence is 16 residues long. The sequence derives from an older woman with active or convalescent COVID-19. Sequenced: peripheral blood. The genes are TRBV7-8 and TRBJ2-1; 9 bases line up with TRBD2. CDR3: CASSLELAGGSHEQFF. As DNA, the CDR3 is TGTGCCAGCAGCTTAGAGTTGGCGGGGGGGTCGCATGAGCAGTTCTTC.